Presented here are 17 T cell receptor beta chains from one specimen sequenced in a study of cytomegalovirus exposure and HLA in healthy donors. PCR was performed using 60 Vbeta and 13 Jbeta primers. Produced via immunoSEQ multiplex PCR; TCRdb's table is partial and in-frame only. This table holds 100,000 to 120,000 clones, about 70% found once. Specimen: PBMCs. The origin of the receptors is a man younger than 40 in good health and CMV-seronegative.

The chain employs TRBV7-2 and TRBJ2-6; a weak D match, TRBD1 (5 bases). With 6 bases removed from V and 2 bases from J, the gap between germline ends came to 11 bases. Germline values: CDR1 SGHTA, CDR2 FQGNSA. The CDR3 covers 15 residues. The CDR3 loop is CASSSQETGANVLTF. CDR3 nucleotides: TGTGCCAGCAGTTCACAGGAGACTGGGGCCAACGTCCTGACTTTC. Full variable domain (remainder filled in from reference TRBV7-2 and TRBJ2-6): GAGVSQSPSNKVTEKGKDVELRCDPISGHTALYWYRQSLGQGLEFLIYFQGNSAPDKSGLPSDRFSAERTGGSVSTLTIQRTQQEDSAVYLCASSSQETGANVLTFGAGSRLTVL.

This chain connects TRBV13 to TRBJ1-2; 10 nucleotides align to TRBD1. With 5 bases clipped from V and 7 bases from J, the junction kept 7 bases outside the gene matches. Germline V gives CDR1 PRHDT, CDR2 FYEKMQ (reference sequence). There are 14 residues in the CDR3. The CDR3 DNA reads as TGTGCCAGCAGCGCCCGACAGGGGGCGGGTGGCTACACCTTC. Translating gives CASSARQGAGGYTF. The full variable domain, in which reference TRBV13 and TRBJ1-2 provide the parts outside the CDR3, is AAGVIQSPRHLIKEKRETATLKCYPIPRHDTVYWYQQGPGQDPQFLISFYEKMQSDKGSIPDRFSAQQFSDYHSELNMSSLELGDSALYFCASSARQGAGGYTFGSGTRLTVV.

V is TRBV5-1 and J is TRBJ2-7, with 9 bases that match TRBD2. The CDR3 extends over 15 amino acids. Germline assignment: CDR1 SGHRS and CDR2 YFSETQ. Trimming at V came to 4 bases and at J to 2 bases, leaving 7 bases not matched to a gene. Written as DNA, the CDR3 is TGCGCCAGCAGCGGTTCTAGCGGGGCCCCCTACGAGCAGTACTTC. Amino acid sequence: CASSGSSGAPYEQYF.

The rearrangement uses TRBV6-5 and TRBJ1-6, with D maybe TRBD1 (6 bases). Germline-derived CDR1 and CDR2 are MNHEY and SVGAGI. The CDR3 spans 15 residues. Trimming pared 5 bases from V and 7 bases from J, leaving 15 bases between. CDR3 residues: CASSAPGEGNSPLHF. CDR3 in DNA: TGTGCCAGCAGTGCCCCAGGGGAGGGAAATTCACCCCTCCACTTT.

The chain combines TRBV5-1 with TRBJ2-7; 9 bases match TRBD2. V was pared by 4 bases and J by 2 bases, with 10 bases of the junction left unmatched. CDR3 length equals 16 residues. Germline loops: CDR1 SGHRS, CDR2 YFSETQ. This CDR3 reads CASSPGPAGGAYEQYF. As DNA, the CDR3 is TGCGCCAGCAGCCCTGGACCAGCGGGAGGAGCCTACGAGCAGTACTTC.

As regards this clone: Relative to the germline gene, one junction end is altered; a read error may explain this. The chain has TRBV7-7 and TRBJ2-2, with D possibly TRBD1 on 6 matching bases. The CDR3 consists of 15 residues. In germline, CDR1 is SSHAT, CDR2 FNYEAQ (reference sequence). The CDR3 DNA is TGTGCTAGCAGCCGTACAGGGTTGGCGAACGGGGAGCTGTTTTTT. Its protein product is CASSRTGLANGELFF.

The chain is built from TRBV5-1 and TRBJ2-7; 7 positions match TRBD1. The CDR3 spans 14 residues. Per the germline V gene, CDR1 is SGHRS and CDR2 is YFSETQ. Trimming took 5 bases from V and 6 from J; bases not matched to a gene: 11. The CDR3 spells CASRPDRVLAEQYF. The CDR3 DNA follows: TGCGCCAGCAGACCCGACAGGGTCCTGGCCGAGCAGTACTTC.

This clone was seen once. The CDR3 region has the DNA TGTGCCAGCAGCTCAAGGGGGACCCAAGTGGAAAAACTGTTTTTT. Protein product: CASSSRGTQVEKLFF. This chain joins TRBV13 and TRBJ1-4; tentatively, D is TRBD1 (6 bases). Germline V lookup: CDR1 PRHDT, CDR2 FYEKMQ (reference sequence). V was clipped by 4 bases and J by 8 bases, with 17 bases between them. The CDR3 has 15 residues.

Here the CDR3 DNA reads TGTGCCAGCAGCCCACGGGGGGCTGGGGGGGACATTCAGTACTTC. This translates into CASSPRGAGGDIQYF. The chain recombines TRBV5-6 with TRBJ2-4; D may be TRBD2 (7 bases). V dropped 4 bases and J dropped 8 bases, with 19 bases sitting between them. The CDR3 spans 15 residues. The germline gives CDR1 SGHDT, CDR2 YYEEEE.

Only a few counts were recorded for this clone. The CDR3 DNA follows: TGTGCCACACGAGAGGGAGGGTCAGAGACCTACGAGCAGTACTTC. Translated, it gives CATREGGSETYEQYF. V gene TRBV19 combines with J gene TRBJ2-7; TRBD2 matches at 7 bases. The CDR3 is 15 residues long. J was trimmed by 2 bases and V by 10 bases; bases with no gene match: 14. Germline V gene data show CDR1 as LNHDA and CDR2 as SQIVND (reference sequence).

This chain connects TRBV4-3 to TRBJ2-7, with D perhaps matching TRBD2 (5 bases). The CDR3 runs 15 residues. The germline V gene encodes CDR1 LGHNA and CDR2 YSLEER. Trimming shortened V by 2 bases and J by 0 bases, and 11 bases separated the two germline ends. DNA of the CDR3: TGCGCCAGCAGCCAATTTAGCGCGATCTCCTACGAGCAGTACTTC. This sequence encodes CASSQFSAISYEQYF.

CDR3 residues: CASSVFQGRETQYF. Here the CDR3 DNA reads TGTGCCAGCAGCGTATTTCAGGGGCGGGAGACCCAGTACTTC. This chain links TRBV28 with TRBJ2-5; a weak D match, TRBD1 (6 bases). Trimming cost V 6 bases and J 5 bases, with 16 bases left between them. Germline V lookup: CDR1 MDHEN, CDR2 SYDVKM. The CDR3 length is 14 residues.

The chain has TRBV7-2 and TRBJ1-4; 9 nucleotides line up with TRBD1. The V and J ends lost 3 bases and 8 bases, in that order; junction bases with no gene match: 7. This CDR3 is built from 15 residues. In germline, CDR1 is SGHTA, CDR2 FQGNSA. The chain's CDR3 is CASSLGQGGAEKLFF. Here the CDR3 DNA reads TGTGCCAGCAGCTTGGGACAGGGTGGTGCCGAAAAACTGTTTTTT.

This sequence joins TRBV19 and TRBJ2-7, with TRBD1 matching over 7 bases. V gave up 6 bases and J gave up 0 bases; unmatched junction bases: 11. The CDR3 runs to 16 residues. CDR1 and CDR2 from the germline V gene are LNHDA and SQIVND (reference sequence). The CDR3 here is CASSQGVALSSYEQYF. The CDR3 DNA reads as TGTGCCAGTAGCCAGGGGGTGGCTTTGAGCTCCTACGAGCAGTACTTC.

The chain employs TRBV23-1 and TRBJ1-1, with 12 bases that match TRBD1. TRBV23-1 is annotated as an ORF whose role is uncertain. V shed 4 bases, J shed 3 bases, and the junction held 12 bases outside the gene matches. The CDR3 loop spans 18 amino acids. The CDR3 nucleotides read TGCGCCAGCAGTCGTCCCACCCGGGACAGGGGGCGGGACACTGAAGCTTTCTTT. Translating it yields CASSRPTRDRGRDTEAFF.

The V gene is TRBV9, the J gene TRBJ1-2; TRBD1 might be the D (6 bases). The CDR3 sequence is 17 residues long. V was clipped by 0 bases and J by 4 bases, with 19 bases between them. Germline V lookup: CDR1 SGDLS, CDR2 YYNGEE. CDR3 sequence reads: CASSVGVTSGERYGYTF. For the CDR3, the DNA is TGTGCCAGCAGCGTAGGAGTGACGTCAGGGGAGCGCTATGGCTACACCTTC.

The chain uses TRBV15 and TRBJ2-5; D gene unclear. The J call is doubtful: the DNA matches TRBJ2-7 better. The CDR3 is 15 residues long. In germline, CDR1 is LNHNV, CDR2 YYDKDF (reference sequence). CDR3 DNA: TGTGCCACCAGCCTTCCGTGGCGGAGCTCCTACGAGCAGTACTTC. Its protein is CATSLPWRSSYEQYF.